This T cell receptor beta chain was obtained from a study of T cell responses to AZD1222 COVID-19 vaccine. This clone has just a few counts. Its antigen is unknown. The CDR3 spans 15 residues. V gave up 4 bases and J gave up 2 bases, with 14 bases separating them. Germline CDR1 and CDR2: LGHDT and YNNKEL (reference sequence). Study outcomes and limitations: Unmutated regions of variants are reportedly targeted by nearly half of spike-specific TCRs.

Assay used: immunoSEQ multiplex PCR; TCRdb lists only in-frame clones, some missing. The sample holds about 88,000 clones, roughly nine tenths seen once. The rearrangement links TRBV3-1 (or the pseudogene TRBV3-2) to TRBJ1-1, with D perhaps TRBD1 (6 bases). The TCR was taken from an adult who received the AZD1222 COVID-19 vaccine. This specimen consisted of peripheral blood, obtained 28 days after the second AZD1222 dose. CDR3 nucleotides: TGTGCCAGCAGCCCCTTAATGACAGGAAACACTGAAGCTTTCTTT. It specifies CASSPLMTGNTEAFF.